A single sample gave rise to the 7 T cell receptor beta chains below, sequenced in a study of monozygotic twins with inflammatory bowel disease. TCRdb reprocessed the 5' RACE reads; each CDR3 protein has one entry and no DNA is given. Found here are about 210,000 distinct CDR3 sequences; the top ten clones hold 7.5% to 9.5%. The sequencing sample was made of blood. The receptor set was obtained from a human donor with ulcerative colitis or Crohn's disease, or a healthy co-twin of an affected twin (not recorded which).

The chain joins TRBV2 to TRBJ1-5. In germline, CDR1 is SNHLY, CDR2 FYNNEI. This CDR3 is built from 15 residues. Here the CDR3 reads CASSEIVTGNQPQHF. The full variable domain, completed using reference TRBV2 and TRBJ1-5, is EPEVTQTPSHQVTQMGQEVILRCVPISNHLYFYWYRQILGQKVEFLVSFYNNEISEKSEIFDDQFSVERPDGSNFTLKIRSTKLEDSAMYFCASSEIVTGNQPQHFGDGTRLSIL.

The V and J genes are TRBV5-1 and TRBJ1-1; TCRdb gives TRBD1 as the D gene, but with no DNA this cannot be confirmed. The CDR3 consists of 16 residues. Germline V gene data show CDR1 as SGHRS and CDR2 as YFSETQ. This CDR3 is CASSLGGLIDTTEAFF.

This sequence joins TRBV18 and TRBJ2-1; there is no DNA to check the TCRdb D call of TRBD1. This CDR3 is 14 amino acids long. Looked up from germline, CDR1 is KGHSH and CDR2 is LQKENI. The CDR3 here is CASSPQQGDNEQFF. Complete variable domain (other parts from reference TRBV18 and TRBJ2-1): NAGVMQNPRHLVRRRGQEARLRCSPMKGHSHVYWYRQLPEEGLKFMVYLQKENIIDESGMPKERFSAEFPKEGPSILRIQQVVRGDSAAYFCASSPQQGDNEQFFGPGTRLTVL.

The genes are TRBV12-3 or TRBV12-4 and TRBJ1-2; TCRdb picks TRBD1, but there is no DNA to check that call. CDR3 length: 13 amino acids. CDR3 amino acids: CASSPAHGDGYTF.

The rearrangement joins TRBV7-6 to TRBJ2-5; the TCRdb D gene call, TRBD1, has no DNA to confirm it. CDR1 and CDR2 (germline): SGHVS, FNYEAQ. The CDR3 totals 16 residues. The CDR3 sequence: CASSLAEGGFFGTQYF.

The CDR3 reads CAGSLPEGTGEGYGYTF. J is TRBJ1-2 and V is TRBV4-1; absent DNA, TCRdb's TRBD1 call cannot be checked. CDR3 length equals 17 residues. CDR1 is MGHRA, CDR2 YSYEKL, per germline.

The chain is built from TRBV20-1 and TRBJ2-2; TCRdb's D call, TRBD2, is unchecked because there is no DNA. Germline-derived CDR1 and CDR2 are DFQATT and SNEGSKA (reference sequence). This CDR3 region has 16 residues. The CDR3 region is CSARDPGLADTGELFF.